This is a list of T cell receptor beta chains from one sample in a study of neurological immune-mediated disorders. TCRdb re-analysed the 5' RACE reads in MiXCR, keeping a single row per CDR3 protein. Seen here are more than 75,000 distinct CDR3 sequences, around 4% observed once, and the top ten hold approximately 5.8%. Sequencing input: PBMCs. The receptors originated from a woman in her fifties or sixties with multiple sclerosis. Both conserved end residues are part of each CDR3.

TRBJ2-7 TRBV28 CATWGIIAGKYEQYF
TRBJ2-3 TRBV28 CASSLGGPSTDTQYF
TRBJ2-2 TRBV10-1 CASSELAGNTGELFF
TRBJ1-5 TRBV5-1 CASSLGFGGLEPQHF
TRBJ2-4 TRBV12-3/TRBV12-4 CASSSQWEAEAKNIQYF
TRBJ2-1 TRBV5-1 CASSFRVATNEQFF
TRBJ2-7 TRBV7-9 CASSLEPGAHYEQYF
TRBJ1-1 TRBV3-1 CASSQDQPGRTEAFF
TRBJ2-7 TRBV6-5 CASRLTLGNEQYF
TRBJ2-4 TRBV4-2 CASSQDWTGQDIQYF
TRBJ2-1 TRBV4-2 CASSPRPGSRSYNEQFF
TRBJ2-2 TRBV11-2 CASSPIGRTGELFF
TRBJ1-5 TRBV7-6 CASSLGDRAPQHF
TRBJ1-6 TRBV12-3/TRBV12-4 CASSMGRNNSPLHF
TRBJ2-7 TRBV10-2 CASSVLAGVGEQYF
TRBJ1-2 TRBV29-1 CSVEVGATGGGYTF
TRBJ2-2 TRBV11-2 CASSLDPRGTGELFF
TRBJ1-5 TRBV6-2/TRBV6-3 CASSYGGARVQPQHF
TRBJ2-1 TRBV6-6 CASRRNEQFF
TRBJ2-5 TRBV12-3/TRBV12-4 CASSPDRGKREETQYF